This T cell receptor (beta chain) comes out of a study of blood T cell repertoires in COVID-19 (dated by TCRdb to about 2020). In terms of the full investigation: The collaborator samples originated in the United States, Italy and Spain and spanned the acute and convalescent phases of COVID-19. The prospective study material was composed of cDNA or gDNA derived from T cells, B-cell-depleted T cells, or PBMCs. Where available, HLA class I and class II types were taken from metadata supplied by the sample provider and were not determined by assay-based typing. A freely available public database, intended as a resource for researchers studying the immune response to SARS-CoV-2, is where the repertoires were released. Deeply sampled blood TCRbeta repertoires from subjects exposed to, actively infected with, or recovered from COVID-19 were included in the dataset. A de-identified subject ID, COVID-19 status, age in years and sex were almost always included in the sample metadata. Samples were obtained from the ongoing ImmuneRACE study (first 160 participants) and from over 1,000 subjects provided by 6 global collaborators. Here is what the overall study found, with its caveats: The quantity of clinical and demographic metadata differed by source and by participant and was supplied without curation.

Comment on this clone: The antigen it recognizes is unknown. Base qualities are not provided; no much larger clone lies one nucleotide away.

TCRbeta CDR3 regions were amplified from genomic DNA using the immunoSEQ Assay, a bias-controlled multiplex PCR. The original methods were these. Within the assay, amplification of reference gene primers was used to estimate how many nucleated cells each sample contained. To quantify the absolute abundance of each unique TCRbeta CDR3 rearrangement, sequence reads were collapsed and filtered. Productive Simpson clonality was computed per sample as the square root of Simpson's diversity index over productive rearrangements. What TCRdb holds here is the immuneACCESS table cut down to in-frame rearrangements. Part of the clones is not present; checked against another copy, under half of the missing clones reflect an unresolved V gene, and the others are unexplained. The V and J calls and the clone size are those of that table, but D and trimming were determined from the DNA. This sample holds some 80,000 clones; about 88% were observed only once. About 20% of the sample comes from the top ten.

Collaborating institutions collected whole blood in K2EDTA tubes following their own protocols. For TCRbeta analysis, collaborators shipped samples in one of three forms: frozen whole blood, isolated PBMCs, or DNA extracted from either of those sample types. Inclusive of the bounding cysteine and phenylalanine, the CDR3 is 15 residues long. Just CDR3 DNA is preserved here, 45 bases in frame from base 1. V was cut back by 1 base and J by 1 base, leaving a gap of 10 bases between them. The germline V gene encodes CDR1 SNHLY and CDR2 FYNNEI. The material sequenced was peripheral blood. The chain employs TRBV2 and TRBJ2-5; matching of 5 bases hints at TRBD2 as the D gene. This TCR came from a human donor in a cohort sampled during active COVID-19. For the CDR3, the sequence is CASSEERAVQETQYF. The sequence in DNA is TGTGCCAGCAGTGAAGAGAGGGCGGTCCAAGAGACCCAGTACTTC.